This TCR beta chain was captured in a study of shared clonotypes between healthy human individuals. Every contributor of samples was a Caucasian grown-up residing in Nashville, Tennessee. V lost 7 bases, J lost 4 bases, and 3 bases stayed unmatched. This CDR3 is 12 amino acids long. The V gene's germline CDR1 is MDHEN and CDR2 SYDVKM. TCRdb's copy holds only in-frame clones and misses some; the assay was immunoSEQ multiplex PCR. The sample yields about 380,000 clones, about 96% seen once. Source material: memory CD8+ T cells sorted from blood. Regarding subset: CD45RO+ cells pooled with CCR7-negative TemRA cells. The sequence was collected from a young man in good health. The chain joins TRBV28 to TRBJ2-7, with TRBD1 matching over 8 bases. CDR3 sequence: CASKQGGYEQYF. The CDR3 DNA sequence: TGTGCCAGCAAACAGGGGGGATACGAGCAGTACTTC. Based on the CDR3 plus reference TRBV28 and TRBJ2-7, the full variable domain is DVKVTQSSRYLVKRTGEKVFLECVQDMDHENMFWYRQDPGLGLRLIYFSYDVKMKEKGDIPEGYSVSREKKERFSLILESASTNQTSMYLCASKQGGYEQYFGPGTRLTVT.